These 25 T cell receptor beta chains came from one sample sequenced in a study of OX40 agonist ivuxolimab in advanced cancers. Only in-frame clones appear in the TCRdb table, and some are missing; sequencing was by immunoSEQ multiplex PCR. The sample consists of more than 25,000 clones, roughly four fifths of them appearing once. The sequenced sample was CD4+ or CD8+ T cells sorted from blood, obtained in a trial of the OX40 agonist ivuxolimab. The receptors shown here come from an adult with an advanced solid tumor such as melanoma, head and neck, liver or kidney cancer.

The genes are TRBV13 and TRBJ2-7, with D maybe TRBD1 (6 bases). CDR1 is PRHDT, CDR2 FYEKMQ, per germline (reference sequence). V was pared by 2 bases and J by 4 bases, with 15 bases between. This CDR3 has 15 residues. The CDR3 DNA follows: TGTGCCAGCAGCTTATCGCGGCAGGGGAAGTACGAGCAGTACTTC. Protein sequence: CASSLSRQGKYEQYF. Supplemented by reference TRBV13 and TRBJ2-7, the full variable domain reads AAGVIQSPRHLIKEKRETATLKCYPIPRHDTVYWYQQGPGQDPQFLISFYEKMQSDKGSIPDRFSAQQFSDYHSELNMSSLELGDSALYFCASSLSRQGKYEQYFGPGTRLTVT.

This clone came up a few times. CDR3 in DNA: TGTGCCAGCAGTGACGGGAACGAGCAGTACTTC. Amino acids: CASSDGNEQYF. The chain combines TRBV27 with TRBJ2-7, with D possibly matching TRBD2 (5 bases). Germline CDR1 reads MNHEY; CDR2 reads SMNVEV (reference sequence). The V gene lost 5 bases and the J gene lost 5 bases, with 7 bases spanning the gap. The CDR3 runs 11 residues.

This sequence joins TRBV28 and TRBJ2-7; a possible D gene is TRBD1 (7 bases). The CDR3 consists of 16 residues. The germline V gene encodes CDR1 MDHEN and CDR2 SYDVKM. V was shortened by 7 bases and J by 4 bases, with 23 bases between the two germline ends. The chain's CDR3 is CASIPSGEGARYEQYF. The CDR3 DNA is TGTGCCAGCATTCCTTCGGGAGAGGGGGCGAGGTACGAGCAGTACTTC. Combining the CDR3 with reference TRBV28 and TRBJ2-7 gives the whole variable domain DVKVTQSSRYLVKRTGEKVFLECVQDMDHENMFWYRQDPGLGLRLIYFSYDVKMKEKGDIPEGYSVSREKKERFSLILESASTNQTSMYLCASIPSGEGARYEQYFGPGTRLTVT.

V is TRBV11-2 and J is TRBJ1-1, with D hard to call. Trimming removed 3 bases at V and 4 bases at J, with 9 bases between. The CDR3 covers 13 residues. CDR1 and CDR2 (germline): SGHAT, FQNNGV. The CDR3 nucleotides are TGTGCCAGCAGCTTTGAGAGGGCCACTGAAGCTTTCTTT. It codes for CASSFERATEAFF.

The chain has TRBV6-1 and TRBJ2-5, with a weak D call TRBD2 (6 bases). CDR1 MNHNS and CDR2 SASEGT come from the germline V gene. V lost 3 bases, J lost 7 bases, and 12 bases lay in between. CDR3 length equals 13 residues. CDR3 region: CASSEIDGGTQYF. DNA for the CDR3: TGTGCCAGCAGTGAGATTGACGGGGGGACCCAGTACTTC.

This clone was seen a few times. Here the CDR3 reads CASSSSRDRGREQYF. The CDR3 nucleotides are TGTGCCAGCAGTTCTTCCCGGGACAGGGGTAGGGAGCAGTACTTC. The chain has TRBV28 and TRBJ2-7, with 10 bases identical to TRBD1. V lost 4 bases, J lost 7 bases, and 10 bases stayed unmatched. This CDR3 spans 15 amino acids. The germline gives CDR1 MDHEN, CDR2 SYDVKM.

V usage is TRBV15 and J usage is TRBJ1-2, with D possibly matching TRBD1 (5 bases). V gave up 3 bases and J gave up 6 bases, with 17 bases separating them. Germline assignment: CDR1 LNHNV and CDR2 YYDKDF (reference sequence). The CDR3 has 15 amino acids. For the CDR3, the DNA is TGTGCCACCAGCAGTTTGTTAAGGGGATCGGATGGCTACACCTTC. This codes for CATSSLLRGSDGYTF.

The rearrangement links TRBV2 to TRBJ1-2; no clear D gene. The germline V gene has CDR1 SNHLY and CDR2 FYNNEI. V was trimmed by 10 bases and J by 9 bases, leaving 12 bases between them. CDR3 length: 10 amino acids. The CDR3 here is CATLEGSYTF. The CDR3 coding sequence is TGTGCCACCCTGGAGGGAAGCTACACCTTC.

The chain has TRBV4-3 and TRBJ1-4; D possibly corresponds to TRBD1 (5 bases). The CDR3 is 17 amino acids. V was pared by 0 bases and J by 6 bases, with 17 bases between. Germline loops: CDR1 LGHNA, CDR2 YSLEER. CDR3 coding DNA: TGCGCCAGCAGCCAAGATCGGGACTCCTTAAGGGATGAAAAACTGTTTTTT. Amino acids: CASSQDRDSLRDEKLFF.

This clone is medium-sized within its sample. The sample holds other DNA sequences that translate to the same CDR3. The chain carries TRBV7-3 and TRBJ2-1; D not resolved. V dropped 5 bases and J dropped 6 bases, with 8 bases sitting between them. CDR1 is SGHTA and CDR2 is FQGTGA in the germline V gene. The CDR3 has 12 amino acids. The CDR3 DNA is TGTGCCAGCAGCCCAGGTGGCAATGAGCAGTTCTTC. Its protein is CASSPGGNEQFF.

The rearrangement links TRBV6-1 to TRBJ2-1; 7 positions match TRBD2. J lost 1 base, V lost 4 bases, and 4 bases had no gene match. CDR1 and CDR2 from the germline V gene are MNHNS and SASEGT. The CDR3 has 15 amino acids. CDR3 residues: CASSAGEGSYNEQFF. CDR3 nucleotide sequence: TGTGCCAGCAGTGCGGGGGAGGGGTCCTACAATGAGCAGTTCTTC.

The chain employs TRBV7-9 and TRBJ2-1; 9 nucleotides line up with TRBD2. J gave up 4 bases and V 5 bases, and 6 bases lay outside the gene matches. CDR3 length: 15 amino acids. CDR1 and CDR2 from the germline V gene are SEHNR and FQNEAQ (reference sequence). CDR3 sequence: CASSTGREGYNEQFF. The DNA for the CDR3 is TGTGCCAGCAGCACGGGGCGGGAGGGTTACAATGAGCAGTTCTTC.

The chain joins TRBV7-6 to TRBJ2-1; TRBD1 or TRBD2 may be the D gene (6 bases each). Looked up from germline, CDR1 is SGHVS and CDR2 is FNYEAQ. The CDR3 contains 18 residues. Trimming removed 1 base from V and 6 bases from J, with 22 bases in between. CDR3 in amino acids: CASSLVLGGAGSRNEQFF. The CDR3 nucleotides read TGTGCCAGCAGCTTAGTTCTGGGGGGCGCGGGATCTCGCAATGAGCAGTTCTTC.

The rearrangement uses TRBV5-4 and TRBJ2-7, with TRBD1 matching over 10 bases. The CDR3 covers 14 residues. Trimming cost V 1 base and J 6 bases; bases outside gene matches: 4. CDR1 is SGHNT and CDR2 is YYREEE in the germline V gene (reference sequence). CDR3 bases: TGTGCCAGCAGCTTGTGGGACAGGGGAGCCGAGCAGTACTTC. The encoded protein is CASSLWDRGAEQYF.

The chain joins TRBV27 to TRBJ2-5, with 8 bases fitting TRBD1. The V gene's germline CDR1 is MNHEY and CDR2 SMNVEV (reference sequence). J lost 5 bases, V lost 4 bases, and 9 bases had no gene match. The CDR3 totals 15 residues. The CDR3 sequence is CASSSRQGFLETQYF. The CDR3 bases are TGTGCCAGCAGTTCTAGACAGGGGTTTTTGGAGACCCAGTACTTC.

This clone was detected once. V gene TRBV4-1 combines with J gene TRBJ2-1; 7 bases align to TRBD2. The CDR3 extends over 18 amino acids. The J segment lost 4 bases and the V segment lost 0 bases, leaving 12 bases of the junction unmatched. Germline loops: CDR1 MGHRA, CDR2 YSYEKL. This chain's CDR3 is CASSQEGGRGRVYNEQFF. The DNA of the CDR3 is TGCGCCAGCAGCCAAGAGGGTGGGAGGGGCAGGGTTTACAATGAGCAGTTCTTC.

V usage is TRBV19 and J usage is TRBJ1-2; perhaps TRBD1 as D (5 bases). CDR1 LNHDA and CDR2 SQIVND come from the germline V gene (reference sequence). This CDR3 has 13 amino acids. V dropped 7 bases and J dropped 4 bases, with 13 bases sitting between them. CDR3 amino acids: CASTPGGGYGYTF. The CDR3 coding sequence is TGTGCCAGTACCCCGGGGGGTGGCTATGGCTACACCTTC.

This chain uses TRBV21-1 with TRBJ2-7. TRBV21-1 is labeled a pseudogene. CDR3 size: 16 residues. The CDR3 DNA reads TGTGCCAGCAGCCCCCAGGCGAGGGGAATTTACTACGAGCAGTACTTC. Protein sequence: CASSPQARGIYYEQYF.

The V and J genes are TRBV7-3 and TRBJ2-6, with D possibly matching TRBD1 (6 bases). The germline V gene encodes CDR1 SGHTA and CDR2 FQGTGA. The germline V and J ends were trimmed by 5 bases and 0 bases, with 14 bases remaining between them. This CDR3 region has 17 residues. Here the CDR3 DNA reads TGTGCCAGCAGCCTCTCCCACAGGGCCTCTGGGGCCAACGTCCTGACTTTC. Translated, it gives CASSLSHRASGANVLTF.

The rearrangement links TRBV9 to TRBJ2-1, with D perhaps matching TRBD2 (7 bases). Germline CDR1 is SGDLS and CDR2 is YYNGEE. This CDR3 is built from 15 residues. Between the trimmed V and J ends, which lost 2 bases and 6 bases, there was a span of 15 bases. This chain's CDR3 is CASSVRGGAANEQFF. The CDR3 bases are TGTGCCAGCAGCGTCAGAGGGGGGGCCGCCAATGAGCAGTTCTTC.

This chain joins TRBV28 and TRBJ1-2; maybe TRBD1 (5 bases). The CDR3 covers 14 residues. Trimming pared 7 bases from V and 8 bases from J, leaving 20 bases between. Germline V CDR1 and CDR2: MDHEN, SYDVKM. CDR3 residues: CASIPRTGQDGYTF. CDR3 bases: TGTGCCAGCATCCCCCGAACAGGCCAAGACGGCTACACCTTC.

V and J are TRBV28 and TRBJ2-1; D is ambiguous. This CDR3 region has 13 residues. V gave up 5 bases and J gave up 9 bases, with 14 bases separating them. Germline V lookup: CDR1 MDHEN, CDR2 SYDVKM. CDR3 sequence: CASSPPPSGEQFF. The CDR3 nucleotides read TGTGCCAGCAGTCCCCCGCCCAGTGGTGAGCAGTTCTTC.

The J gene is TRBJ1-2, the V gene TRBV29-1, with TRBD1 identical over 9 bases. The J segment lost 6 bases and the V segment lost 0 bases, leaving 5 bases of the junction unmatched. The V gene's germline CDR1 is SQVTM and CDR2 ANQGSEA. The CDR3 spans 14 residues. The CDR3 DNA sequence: TGCAGCGTTGAAGATGGGACAGGGAGGCATGGCTACACCTTC. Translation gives CSVEDGTGRHGYTF.

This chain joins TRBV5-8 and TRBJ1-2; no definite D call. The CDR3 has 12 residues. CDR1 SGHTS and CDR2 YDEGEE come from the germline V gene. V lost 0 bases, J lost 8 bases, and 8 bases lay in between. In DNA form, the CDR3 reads TGTGCCAGCAGCTTGGCTTCGGAAGGCTACACCTTC. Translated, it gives CASSLASEGYTF. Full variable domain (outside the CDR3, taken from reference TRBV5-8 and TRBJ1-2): EAGVTQSPTHLIKTRGQQATLRCSPISGHTSVYWYQQALGLGLQFLLWYDEGEERNRGNFPPRFSGRQFPNYSSELNVNALELEDSALYLCASSLASEGYTFGSGTRLTVV.

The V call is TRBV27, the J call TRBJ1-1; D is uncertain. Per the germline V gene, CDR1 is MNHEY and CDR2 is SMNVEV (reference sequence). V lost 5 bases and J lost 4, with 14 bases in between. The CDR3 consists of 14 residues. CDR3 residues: CASSQISLGTEAFF. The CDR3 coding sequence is TGTGCCAGCAGTCAGATCTCGTTAGGCACTGAAGCTTTCTTT.